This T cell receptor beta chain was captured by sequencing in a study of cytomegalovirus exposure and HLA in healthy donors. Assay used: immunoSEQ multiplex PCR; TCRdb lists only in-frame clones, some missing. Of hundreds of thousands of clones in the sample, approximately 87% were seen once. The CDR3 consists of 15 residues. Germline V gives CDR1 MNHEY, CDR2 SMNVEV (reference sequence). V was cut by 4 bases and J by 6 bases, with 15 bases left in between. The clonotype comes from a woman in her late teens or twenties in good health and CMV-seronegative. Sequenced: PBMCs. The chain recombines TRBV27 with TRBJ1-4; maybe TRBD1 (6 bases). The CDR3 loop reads CASSSQGYTDEKLFF. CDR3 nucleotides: TGTGCCAGCAGTTCACAGGGATATACAGATGAAAAACTGTTTTTT.